Listed here are 21 T cell receptor beta chains from one sample, sequenced in a study of blood T cell repertoires in COVID-19. TCRdb's copy holds only in-frame clones and misses some; the assay was immunoSEQ multiplex PCR. This table has tens of thousands of clones, roughly 80% appearing once. The sample comprised peripheral blood. These receptors originate from a human donor in a cohort sampled during active COVID-19.

The chain carries TRBV19 and TRBJ1-5; D is unresolved. V was cut by 4 bases and J by 2 bases, with 18 bases left in between. The germline CDR1 and CDR2 sequences are LNHDA and SQIVND (reference sequence). The CDR3 is 17 residues long. CDR3 amino acids: CASSTSEGEVGNQPQHF. CDR3 nucleotide sequence: TGTGCCAGTAGTACTTCTGAGGGAGAGGTGGGCAATCAGCCCCAGCATTTT.

CDR3: CASSLAASGSETQYF. The CDR3 region has the DNA TGCGCCAGCAGCTTGGCCGCTAGCGGGAGTGAGACCCAGTACTTC. The rearrangement links TRBV5-1 to TRBJ2-5; 10 positions match TRBD2. CDR1 is SGHRS and CDR2 is YFSETQ in the germline V gene. There are 15 residues in the CDR3. V was clipped by 0 bases and J by 5 bases; unmatched bases: 4.

The gene calls are TRBV30 and TRBJ2-1; TRBD1 aligns across 7 bases. This CDR3 has 13 residues. Germline V gene lookup returns CDR1 GTSNPN and CDR2 SVGIG (reference sequence). V trimming: 3 bases; J trimming: 2 bases; junction bases outside the gene matches: 1. The CDR3 region has the DNA TGTGCCTGGAGCACAGGGGCCTACAATGAGCAGTTCTTC. Translation: CAWSTGAYNEQFF.

The chain is built from TRBV28 and TRBJ2-7; possible D gene TRBD1, 6 bases. Germline V CDR1 and CDR2: MDHEN, SYDVKM. V was clipped by 5 bases and J by 2 bases, with 16 bases between them. The CDR3 spans 15 residues. The CDR3 spells CASSLGTPRAYEQYF. The DNA for the CDR3 is TGTGCCAGCAGTCTAGGGACACCCAGGGCCTACGAGCAGTACTTC. The full variable domain, with the rest looked up from reference TRBV28 and TRBJ2-7, is DVKVTQSSRYLVKRTGEKVFLECVQDMDHENMFWYRQDPGLGLRLIYFSYDVKMKEKGDIPEGYSVSREKKERFSLILESASTNQTSMYLCASSLGTPRAYEQYFGPGTRLTVT.

The J gene is TRBJ1-1, the V gene TRBV27; D remains ambiguous. CDR1 is MNHEY and CDR2 is SMNVEV in the germline V gene (reference sequence). This CDR3 comprises 13 residues. Trimming removed 3 bases at V and 3 bases at J, with 8 bases between. The DNA for the CDR3 is TGTGCCAGCAGTTTTGGCCGATACACTGAAGCTTTCTTT. Translated, it gives CASSFGRYTEAFF.

The rearrangement joins TRBV18 to TRBJ2-3; the D gene is possibly TRBD2 (5 bases). This CDR3 has 13 residues. Trimming took off 2 bases at V and 5 bases at J, with 8 bases between the two ends. In germline, CDR1 is KGHSH, CDR2 LQKENI. CDR3 residues: CASSPRREDTQYF. The DNA for the CDR3 is TGTGCCAGCTCACCAAGACGGGAAGATACGCAGTATTTT.

The CDR3 DNA reads TGTGCCTGGAGTCAAAAACAAGCGGGAACCGGGGAGCTGTTTTTT. Protein sequence: CAWSQKQAGTGELFF. The chain recombines TRBV30 with TRBJ2-2; TRBD2 agrees at 7 bases. This CDR3 is 15 amino acids long. V lost 2 bases to trimming and J lost 5 bases; unmatched junction nucleotides: 8. Germline V gene lookup returns CDR1 GTSNPN and CDR2 SVGIG (reference sequence).

This clone appeared once. The chain combines TRBV29-1 with TRBJ2-5; weak D call: TRBD2 (5 bases). Deletions cut 4 bases from V and 1 base from J, with 7 bases between. Germline V lookup: CDR1 SQVTM, CDR2 ANQGSEA. The CDR3 totals 12 residues. This chain's CDR3 is CSVGAGQETQYF. The CDR3 DNA reads TGCAGCGTTGGGGCGGGCCAAGAGACCCAGTACTTC.

The CDR3 nucleotides read TGTGCCACCAGTGACCCCCGGTCGCGGGATTACAATGAGCAGTTCTTC. This gives the protein CATSDPRSRDYNEQFF. The gene calls are TRBV24-1 and TRBJ2-1; tentatively, D is TRBD2 (6 bases). This CDR3 is 16 amino acids long. The V end was cut by 4 bases, the J end by 4 bases, with 16 bases between. The germline CDR1 and CDR2 sequences are KGHDR and SFDVKD.

The chain joins TRBV4-1 to TRBJ1-2; no definite D call. Germline lookup yields CDR1 MGHRA and CDR2 YSYEKL. CDR3 size: 14 residues. The V and J ends lost 1 base and 0 bases respectively, with 6 bases between them. CDR3 coding DNA: TGCGCCAGCAGCCAAGGAGGTGCTAACTATGGCTACACCTTC. Translating gives CASSQGGANYGYTF.

The chain is built from TRBV6-5 and TRBJ2-1, with TRBD2 matching over 14 bases. V was pared by 3 bases and J by 8 bases, with 3 bases of the junction left unmatched. This CDR3 is 15 amino acids long. The germline V gene has CDR1 MNHEY and CDR2 SVGAGI. This chain's CDR3 is CASSYGTSGSYEQFF. The CDR3 DNA reads TGTGCCAGCAGTTATGGGACTAGCGGGAGCTATGAGCAGTTCTTC.

This chain links TRBV28 with TRBJ1-6; the D is unclear. The CDR3 sequence is 15 residues long. CDR1 and CDR2 (germline): MDHEN, SYDVKM. V was cut by 4 bases and J by 7 bases, with 14 bases left in between. The CDR3: CASSSLRDTNSPLHF. In DNA form, the CDR3 reads TGTGCCAGCAGTTCCCTCCGTGACACGAATTCACCCCTCCACTTT. The full variable domain, completed using reference TRBV28 and TRBJ1-6, is DVKVTQSSRYLVKRTGEKVFLECVQDMDHENMFWYRQDPGLGLRLIYFSYDVKMKEKGDIPEGYSVSREKKERFSLILESASTNQTSMYLCASSSLRDTNSPLHFGNGTRLTVT.

This sequence joins TRBV10-3 and TRBJ2-5; 10 positions match TRBD2. The CDR3 has 14 residues. V was pared by 4 bases and J by 5 bases, with 4 bases of the junction left unmatched. Germline-derived CDR1 and CDR2 are ENHRY and SYGVKD. This chain's CDR3 is CAISGASGSETQYF. Here the CDR3 DNA reads TGTGCCATCAGTGGGGCTAGCGGGAGTGAGACCCAGTACTTC.

CDR3 protein: CATSRKTPPTEAFF. The DNA of the CDR3 is TGTGCCACCAGCAGGAAGACACCTCCCACTGAAGCTTTCTTT. J is TRBJ1-1 and V is TRBV15, with D unclear. The germline gives CDR1 LNHNV, CDR2 YYDKDF (reference sequence). V shed 3 bases and J shed 4 bases, with 12 bases lying between them. This CDR3 region has 14 residues.

The chain employs TRBV6-5 and TRBJ1-6; D possibly corresponds to TRBD1 (6 bases). The CDR3 has 14 amino acids. Germline CDR1 reads MNHEY; CDR2 reads SVGAGI. With 11 bases removed from V and 6 bases from J, the gap between germline ends came to 17 bases. The CDR3 DNA reads as TGTGCCTCATACCCCGGCAGGGGTAATTCACCCCTCCACTTT. Translation gives CASYPGRGNSPLHF.

The chain links TRBV4-3 to TRBJ2-2; maybe TRBD2 (5 bases). The CDR3 is made up of 15 amino acids. V was trimmed by 3 bases and J by 7 bases, leaving 15 bases between them. The germline V gene encodes CDR1 LGHNA and CDR2 YSLEER. The CDR3 coding sequence is TGCGCCAGCAGCCAGGCTTGGCGGGTGGGCGGGGAGCTGTTTTTT. Translation gives CASSQAWRVGGELFF.

The chain is built from TRBV9 and TRBJ2-1, with 9 bases that match TRBD2. V gave up 0 bases and J gave up 13 bases; unmatched junction bases: 11. The CDR3 is 15 amino acids. Germline V CDR1 and CDR2: SGDLS, YYNGEE. CDR3 bases: TGTGCCAGCAGCGTAGAATTATGGCGGGAGGGCCCCCAGTTCTTC. Protein sequence: CASSVELWREGPQFF.

V is TRBV20-1 and J is TRBJ1-2; D remains unclear. V lost 3 bases to trimming and J lost 6 bases, with 11 bases between them. Germline V gives CDR1 DFQATT, CDR2 SNEGSKA (reference sequence). The CDR3 contains 12 residues. This chain's CDR3 is CSASRYRDGYTF. The CDR3 bases are TGCAGTGCTAGTCGGTACCGGGATGGCTACACCTTC.

The V call is TRBV5-1, the J call TRBJ2-5; TRBD2 might be the D (6 bases). Per the germline V gene, CDR1 is SGHRS and CDR2 is YFSETQ. This CDR3 is built from 14 residues. With 3 bases removed from V and 5 bases from J, the gap between germline ends came to 14 bases. The CDR3 is CASSSRLVGETQYF. The CDR3 nucleotides are TGCGCCAGCAGCTCACGACTAGTAGGGGAGACCCAGTACTTC.

This chain's CDR3 is CASRGLTGGTYEQYF. The CDR3 region has the DNA TGTGCCAGCAGGGGCCTTACAGGGGGAACCTACGAGCAGTACTTC. The rearrangement uses TRBV5-6 and TRBJ2-7; 8 bases match TRBD1. The V gene's germline CDR1 is SGHDT and CDR2 YYEEEE. This CDR3 contains 15 residues. Germline trimming cut 5 bases from V and 2 bases from J; bases unmatched to any gene: 9.

The rearrangement links TRBV11-2 to TRBJ2-3, with D perhaps TRBD2 (6 bases). Trimming pared 2 bases from V and 2 bases from J, leaving 11 bases between. Germline V CDR1 and CDR2: SGHAT, FQNNGV. The CDR3 covers 15 residues. The DNA of the CDR3 is TGTGCCAGCAGCTTAACCGGGGGATCCACAGATACGCAGTATTTT. It is translated as CASSLTGGSTDTQYF. The variable domain in full, with the rest retrieved from reference TRBV11-2 and TRBJ2-3, is EAGVAQSPRYKIIEKRQSVAFWCNPISGHATLYWYQQILGQGPKLLIQFQNNGVVDDSQLPKDRFSAERLKGVDSTLKIQPAKLEDSAVYLCASSLTGGSTDTQYFGPGTRLTVL.